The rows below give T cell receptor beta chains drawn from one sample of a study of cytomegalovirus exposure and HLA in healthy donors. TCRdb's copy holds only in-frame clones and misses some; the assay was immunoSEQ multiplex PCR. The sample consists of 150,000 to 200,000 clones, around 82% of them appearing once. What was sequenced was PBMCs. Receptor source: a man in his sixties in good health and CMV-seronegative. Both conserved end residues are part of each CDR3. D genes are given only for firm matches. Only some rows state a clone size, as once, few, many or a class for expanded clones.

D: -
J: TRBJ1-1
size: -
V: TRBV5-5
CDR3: CASSLTGSVDTEAFF

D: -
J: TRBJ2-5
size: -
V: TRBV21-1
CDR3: CASSNPGHFSSGTSGRANETQYF

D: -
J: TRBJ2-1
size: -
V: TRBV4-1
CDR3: CASSQDLGDNDEQFF

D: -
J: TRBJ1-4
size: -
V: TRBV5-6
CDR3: CASSTLQVLNEKLFF

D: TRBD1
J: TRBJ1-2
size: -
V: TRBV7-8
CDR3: CASSAGTGVYGYTF

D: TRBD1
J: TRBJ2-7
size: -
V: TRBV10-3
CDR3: CATRFETGSSYEQYF

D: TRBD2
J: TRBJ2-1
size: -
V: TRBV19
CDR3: CASSIGGLASSYNEQFF

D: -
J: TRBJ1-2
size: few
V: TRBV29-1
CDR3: CSADPQGRGNYGYPF

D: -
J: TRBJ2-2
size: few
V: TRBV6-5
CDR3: CASSYVKYGLPGELFF

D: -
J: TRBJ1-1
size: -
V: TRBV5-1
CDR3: CASSPGQPMNTEAFF

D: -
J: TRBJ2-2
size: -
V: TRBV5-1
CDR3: CASSLNGGDTGELFF

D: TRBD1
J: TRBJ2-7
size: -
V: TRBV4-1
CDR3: CASSQEADRVHEQYF

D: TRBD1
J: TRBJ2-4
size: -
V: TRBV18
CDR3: CASSLDRGIAKNIQYF

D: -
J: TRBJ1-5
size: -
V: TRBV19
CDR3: CASSTNRVGNQPQHF

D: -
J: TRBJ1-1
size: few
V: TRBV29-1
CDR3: CSVGGGANTEAFF

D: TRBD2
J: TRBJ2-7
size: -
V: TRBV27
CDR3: CASSKGTGGSYEQYF

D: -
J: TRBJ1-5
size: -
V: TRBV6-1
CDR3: CASSEQGPGNQPQHF

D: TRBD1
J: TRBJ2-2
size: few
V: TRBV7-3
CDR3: CASSLEPGGDTGELFF

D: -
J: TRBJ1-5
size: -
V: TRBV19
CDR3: CASTSGQRIGGPQHF

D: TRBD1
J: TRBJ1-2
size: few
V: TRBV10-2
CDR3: CASGIGGAEYGYPF

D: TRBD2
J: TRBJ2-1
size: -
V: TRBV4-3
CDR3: CASSHGLAGGIGAYNEQFF

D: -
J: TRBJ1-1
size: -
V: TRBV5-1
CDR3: CASSLADTEAFF

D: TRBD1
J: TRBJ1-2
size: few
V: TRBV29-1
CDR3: CSVEEVRGNGYTF

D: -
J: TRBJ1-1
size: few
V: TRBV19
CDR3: CASSISAGNTEAFF

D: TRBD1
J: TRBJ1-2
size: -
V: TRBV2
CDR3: CASSEFIVGDRDYGYTF

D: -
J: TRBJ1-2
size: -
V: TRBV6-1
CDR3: CASSEAFPNYGYTF

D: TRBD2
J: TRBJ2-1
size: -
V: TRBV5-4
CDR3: CASSLTSGRDEQFF

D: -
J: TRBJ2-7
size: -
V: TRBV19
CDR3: CASSNYRGGNYEQYF

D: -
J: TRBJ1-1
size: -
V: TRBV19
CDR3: CASSTLWQVANTEAFF

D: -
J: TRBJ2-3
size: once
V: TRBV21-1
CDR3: CASSTRTYSTDTQYF

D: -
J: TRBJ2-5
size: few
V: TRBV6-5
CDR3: CASSALVQGTQYF

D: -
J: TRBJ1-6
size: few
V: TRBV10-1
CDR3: CASSESIGDSPLHF

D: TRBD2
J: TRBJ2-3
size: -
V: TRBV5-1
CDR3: CASSLLGGRGTDTQYF

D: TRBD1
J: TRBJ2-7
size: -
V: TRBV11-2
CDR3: CASSLRTGTHEQYF

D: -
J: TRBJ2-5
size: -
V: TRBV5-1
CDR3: CASSLLGSGKETQYF

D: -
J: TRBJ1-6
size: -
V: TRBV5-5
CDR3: CASSLEVHGGISHF

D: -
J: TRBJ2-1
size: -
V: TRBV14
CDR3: CASSQDWARKNEQFF

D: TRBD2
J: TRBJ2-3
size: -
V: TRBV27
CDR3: CASSFTSGGPTDTQYF

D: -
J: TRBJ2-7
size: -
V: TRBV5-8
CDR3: CASSLRGTEGYEQYF

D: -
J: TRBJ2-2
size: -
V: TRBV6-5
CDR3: CASHRGQNTGELFF

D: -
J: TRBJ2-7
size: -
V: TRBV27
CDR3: CASSPPRSLAYEQYF

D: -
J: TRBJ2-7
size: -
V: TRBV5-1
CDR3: CASSGGQFYEQYF

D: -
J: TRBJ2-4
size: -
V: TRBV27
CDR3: CASIELAKNIQYF

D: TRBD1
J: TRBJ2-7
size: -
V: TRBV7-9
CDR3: CASSLLQGISNEQYF

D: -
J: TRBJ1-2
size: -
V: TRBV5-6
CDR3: CASSLASGTANYGYTF

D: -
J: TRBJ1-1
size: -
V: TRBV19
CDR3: CASSTHLGGNTEAFF

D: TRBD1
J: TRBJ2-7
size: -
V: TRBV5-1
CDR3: CASSQNRQGEYHEQYF

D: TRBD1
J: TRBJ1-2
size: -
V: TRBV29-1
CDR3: CSVSRDRDYGYTF

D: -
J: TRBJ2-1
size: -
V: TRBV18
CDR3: CASSPGGSDNEQFF

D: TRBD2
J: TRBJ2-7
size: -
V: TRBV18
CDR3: CASSPMASGRAFREQYF

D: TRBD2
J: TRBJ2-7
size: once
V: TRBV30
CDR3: CAWSGGSGRARYEQYF

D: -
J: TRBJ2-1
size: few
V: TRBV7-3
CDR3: CASSLQGNEQFF

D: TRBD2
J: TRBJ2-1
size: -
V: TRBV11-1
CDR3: CASSFISGVNEQFF

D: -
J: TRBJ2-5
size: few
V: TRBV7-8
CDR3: CASRRRGSSETQYF

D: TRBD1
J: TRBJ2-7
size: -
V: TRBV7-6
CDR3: CASSSRQGNEQYF

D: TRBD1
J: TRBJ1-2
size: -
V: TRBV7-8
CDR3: CASHSGQVPGYGYTF

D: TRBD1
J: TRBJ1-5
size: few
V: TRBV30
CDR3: CAWSSSGQGWQPQHF

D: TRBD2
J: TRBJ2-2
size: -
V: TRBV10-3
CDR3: CAISESGLAGEGTGELFF